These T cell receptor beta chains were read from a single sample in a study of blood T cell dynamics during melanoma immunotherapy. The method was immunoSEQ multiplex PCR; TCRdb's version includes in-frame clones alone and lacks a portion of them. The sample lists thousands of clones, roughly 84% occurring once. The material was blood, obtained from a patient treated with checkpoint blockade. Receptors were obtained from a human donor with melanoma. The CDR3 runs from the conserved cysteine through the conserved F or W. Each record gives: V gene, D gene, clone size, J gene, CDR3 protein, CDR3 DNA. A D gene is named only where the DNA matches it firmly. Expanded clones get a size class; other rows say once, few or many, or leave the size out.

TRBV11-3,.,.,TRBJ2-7,CASSLRRSGRNEQYF,TGTGCCAGCAGCTTACGGAGGTCAGGACGTAACGAGCAGTACTTC
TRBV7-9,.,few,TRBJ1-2,CASSLDLGSGYTF,TGTGCCAGCAGCTTAGACCTAGGGAGTGGCTACACCTTC
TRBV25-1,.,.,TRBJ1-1,CASSLAGRGSEAFF,TGTGCCAGCAGTCTGGCGGGAAGAGGTTCTGAAGCTTTCTTT
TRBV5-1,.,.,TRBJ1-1,CASSINLVVNTEAFF,TGCGCCAGCAGCATTAACCTAGTGGTGAACACTGAAGCTTTCTTT
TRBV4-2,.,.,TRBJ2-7,CASSRNRDVRSYEQYF,TGTGCCAGCAGCCGCAACCGGGACGTCCGCTCCTACGAGCAGTACTTC
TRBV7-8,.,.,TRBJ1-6,CASSLGSGSYNSPLHF,TGTGCCAGCAGCTTAGGATCCGGCTCCTATAATTCACCCCTCCACTTT
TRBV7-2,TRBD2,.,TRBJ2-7,CASSLGGGTSYEQYF,TGTGCCAGCAGCTTGGGCGGGGGGACCTCCTACGAGCAGTACTTC
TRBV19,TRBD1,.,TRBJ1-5,CASSAGTASNQPQHF,TGTGCCAGTAGTGCCGGGACAGCGAGCAATCAGCCCCAGCATTTT
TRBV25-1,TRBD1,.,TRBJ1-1,CASSASRDRSEAFF,TGTGCCAGCAGTGCCTCCCGGGACAGGAGTGAAGCTTTCTTT
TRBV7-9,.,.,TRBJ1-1,CASSLAGQNTEAFF,TGTGCCAGCAGCTTAGCAGGGCAGAACACTGAAGCTTTCTTT
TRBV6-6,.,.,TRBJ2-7,CASSQYWGEQYF,TGTGCCAGCAGTCAATACTGGGGCGAGCAGTACTTC
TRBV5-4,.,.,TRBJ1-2,CASSYQTTGYTF,TGTGCCAGCAGCTACCAGACGACAGGCTACACCTTC
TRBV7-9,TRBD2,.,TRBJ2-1,CASSPQRTSGGANEQFF,TGTGCCAGCAGCCCACAACGGACTAGCGGGGGGGCCAATGAGCAGTTCTTC
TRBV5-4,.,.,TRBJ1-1,CASSFPGSTDPFF,TGTGCCAGCAGCTTCCCCGGTTCGACAGACCCTTTCTTT